The source of this T cell receptor (beta chain) is a study of cytomegalovirus exposure and HLA in healthy donors (dated by TCRdb to the late 2010s). About the full investigation: According to an earlier analysis of 450 to 650 of the donors, about 179 million T cells yielded roughly 100 million unique TCR beta sequences and around 300 Gb of sequence data. About 310 gigabases of sequencing data and approximately 84 million unique TCR sequences were included in an early release covering 500 to 750 HLA-typed donors. Among the roughly 400 genotyped donors, around 81% belonged to the genetic ancestry cluster associated with self-reported Caucasian donors. The aim of the study was to test whether cataloging public T cell receptors could identify signatures of past pathogen exposure. Using immunosequencing, the study profiled T cell repertoires from around 670 subjects and related those repertoires to cytomegalovirus serostatus. Besides the first cohort of roughly 640 subjects, a separate validation cohort made up of around 120 different subjects was used. To predict cytomegalovirus infection status, the study combined high-throughput TCR immunosequencing, statistical association of individual TCRs with disease status, and machine learning. To study patterns of TCR occurrence, a later analysis re-analyzed previously published TCR beta repertoires from 666 donors and added high-resolution HLA genotyping. Rather than drawing on any new phenotypic data, the later analysis identified candidate immune exposures from TCR beta sequences and the way those sequences occurred across donors. An earlier analysis of 587 of the donors used high-throughput TCR beta sequencing to judge whether each TCR beta V gene segment behaved as functional or pseudogenic. Donor age, sex, ethnicity and CMV serostatus were compiled together with the repertoire data. Genome-wide SNP genotypes for about 65% of the roughly 670 donors were used in a later genetic analysis, which treated that subset as a discovery cohort. All discovery cohort repertoires had been generated using a single sequencing platform. Both class I and class II loci were covered by HLA typing, at four-digit resolution. Typing coverage differed by locus: A, B, C, DRB1 and DQB1 were typed in about 620-630 donors, DQA1 in about 500, DPA1 in 600 to 610, and DPB1 in just under 480. Because of strong linkage in the cohort, a handful of DR-DQ haplotypes were treated as single units for association and clustering. Across around 400 genotyped donors of the cohort, an average of about 250,000 unique TCR beta nucleotide sequences per donor were sequenced, and roughly a sixth of those sequences were non-productive. Study-wide findings and limitations: A few of the identified cytomegalovirus-associated TCR beta chains were confirmed in vitro to be specific for cytomegalovirus antigens. In a later analysis, around 17,000 TCR beta sequences were associated with specific HLA alleles at a false discovery rate of 0.05. A later genetic analysis associated a missense DCLRE1C variant with V-gene and J-gene trimming of TCR beta chains, and an independent cohort replicated the association. In a later analysis, the rate of TCR association differed among HLA loci, with DRB1 alleles having the most associated TCRs and HLA-C alleles having the fewest. In an earlier analysis of 587 of the donors, most TCR beta V segments appeared in productive rearrangements about 87% or about 30% of the time, broadly matching IMGT annotations. It was suggested by the authors that the approach could potentially be generalized to other disease states and immunological phenotypes. A further reported finding was that TCR beta sequences accurately predicted the HLA-A and HLA-B alleles for most subjects in the first cohort. Across donors, most TCR sequences were observed very rarely, whereas some public TCRs were present in many individuals. Because some donors lacked HLA typing at each locus, the association tests relied only on the typed subset. Sequencing depth was assumed to be roughly uniform across donors in the presence/absence analyses, though that assumption may not hold. A cluster of highly shared sequence variants was judged likely to be a technical artifact of the sequencing pipeline. Because counts were too low, seventeen rarely observed V segments, including chromosome 9 orphons, were left out of the earlier analysis of 587 of the donors. The classifier was reported to diagnose cytomegalovirus status with high specificity and sensitivity in both the original cohort and the validation cohort. A total of fewer than 200 TCR beta chains were listed by the study as associated with cytomegalovirus. According to a later analysis, parvovirus B19, influenza, CMV and Epstein-Barr virus appeared linked to several top co-occurrence clusters. Linkage disequilibrium might explain the correlated functional status among segregating V segments, but an unknown experimental factor could not be ruled out. Strong co-occurrence of HLA alleles, especially DR and DQ, made assigning TCR associations to individual alleles difficult. This cohort had only TCR beta chains sequenced, and the lack of alpha or paired-chain data limited which features could be detected. Some IMGT-functional V segments, including TRBV6-2 and TRBV6-3, could not be told apart with the 87-base-pair reads, so those segments were excluded. A later genetic analysis reported fewer N-insertions in productive TCRs among donors in an Asian-associated ancestry cluster than the approximately 700-donor mean. Immune exposure information for the cohort was limited to CMV serostatus. According to a later analysis, most CMV-associated TCR beta chains appeared to be HLA-restricted, and the HLA associations seemed to be driven largely by CMV exposure. In a later analysis, HLA-associated TCR beta chains were found to be more clonally expanded and to have lower generation probabilities than equally common non-associated chains.

Looking up the germline V gene yields CDR1 MDHEN and CDR2 SYDVKM. Taken from cysteine to phenylalanine, the CDR3 has 13 residues. The DNA shown is the 39-base CDR3, in frame from base 1. A distance of 12 bases separates the germline ends of V and J, which lose 2 bases and 8 bases respectively. The cohort consisted of more than 650 healthy bone marrow donors. At the time of sampling, all cohort members were nominally healthy, though unrecorded immune exposures were likely present. The donor tested CMV seronegative, placing the donor among the approximately 400 seronegative members of the cohort. Each donor provided a peripheral blood sample, and peripheral blood mononuclear cells were used for TCR beta sequencing. The Qiagen DNeasy Blood Extraction Kit was used to extract genomic DNA from the blood cell samples. Library preparation was by the immunoSEQ multiplex PCR assay. For the multiplex PCR, a mixture combining 60 forward primers for TCR Vbeta segments and 13 reverse primers for TCR Jbeta segments was used. Amplification of the CDR3 region of rearranged TCR beta genes was performed with a multiplex PCR assay on genomic DNA. On the Illumina HiSeq System, the amplified TCR beta libraries were sequenced as 87-base-pair reads. In the paper's pipeline: A later analysis tallied 75 million to 95 million unique TCR beta chains across the 600 to 700 repertoires, and about 10 million of those chains were shared by two or more donors. A nearest-neighbor algorithm error-corrected the raw reads and collapsed the reads into unique sequences, merging closely related sequences to remove PCR and sequencing errors. Alignment of CDR3 sequences to IMGT reference sequences was used to assign V, D and J gene segments. For a sequence to be retained, at least a six-nucleotide match to both a V gene segment and a J gene segment was required. Rearrangements were classified as productive when the CDR3 lacked stop codons and remained in frame with V and J, and all other rearrangements were classified as non-productive. Following IMGT convention, CDR3 was defined as the stretch from the second conserved V-encoded cysteine to the conserved J-encoded phenylalanine. The earlier analysis of fewer than 750 of the donors excluded sequences that lacked an unambiguous match to a single V gene segment. In an earlier analysis of a few hundred of the donors, V segments were called functional above 56.7% productive rearrangements and were called segregating when the between-donor standard deviation exceeded 5%. To diagnose cytomegalovirus status from the catalog of TCR beta chain sequences, a statistical classification framework was built. In a later analysis, V and J genes were assigned by comparing TCR nucleotide sequences against IMGT/GENE-DB human TR gene sequences. A later analysis assigned CDR3 sequences and most-parsimonious VDJ recombination scenarios with the TCRdist pipeline. In a later analysis, each TCR beta chain was defined by its CDR3 amino acid sequence together with its V-gene family, and reads lacking a unique V-gene family were excluded. To address suspected cross-contamination and a sequencing artifact, a later analysis removed over 500 highly shared, low-generation-probability nucleotide sequences. For each public chain, a later analysis derived a clonal expansion index from normalized ranks of inferred template counts within each repertoire. In a later analysis, generation probabilities were computed using a VDJ recombination model fitted to out-of-frame rearrangements, and the results were checked against IGoR. A later analysis scored TCR-TCR, TCR-HLA and TCR-CMV co-occurrence with hypergeometric tests, applying a repertoire-size bias correction to TCR pairs. False discovery rates were estimated in a later analysis by permuting HLA or CMV assignments 20 times. In a later analysis, co-occurring TCRs were grouped using DBSCAN, with TCRdist sequence similarity added in when clustering inside HLA-allele-positive subsets. Repertoires with fewer than 30,000 or more than 120,000 public chains were left out of co-occurrence clustering, as were a handful of repertoires with anomalous nucleotide sharing. TCRdb retrieved this table from immuneACCESS and kept in-frame rearrangements only. Not all clones are present; in checked studies, unresolved V genes account for under half, and no reason is known for the remainder. That table furnishes V, J and clone size, whereas the DNA furnished D and trimming. A total of about 110,000 clones appear in this sample, 69% of them only once. Of the sample, approximately 3% is held by the ten largest clones.

Remarks on this clone: Its antigen remains undetermined. There are no base qualities to consult, and no much larger clone falls within one base.

The sequence links TRBV28 to TRBJ1-2, with TRBD1 tentatively as D gene (5 bases match). This sequence was found in a man under 40 in good health and CMV-seronegative. The material sequenced was PBMCs. The DNA is TGTGCCAGCAGTTTACTAGGGGAACAGGGCTACACCTTC. The encoded protein is CASSLLGEQGYTF.